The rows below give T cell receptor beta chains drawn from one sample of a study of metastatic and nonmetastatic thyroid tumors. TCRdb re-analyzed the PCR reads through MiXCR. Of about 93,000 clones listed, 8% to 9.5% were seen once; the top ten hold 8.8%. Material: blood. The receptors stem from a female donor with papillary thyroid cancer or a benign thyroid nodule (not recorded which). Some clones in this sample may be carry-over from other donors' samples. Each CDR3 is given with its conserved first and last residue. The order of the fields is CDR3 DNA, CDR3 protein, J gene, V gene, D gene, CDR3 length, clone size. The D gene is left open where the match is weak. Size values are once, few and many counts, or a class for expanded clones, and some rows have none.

CDR3nt: TGCGCCAGCAGGACAGGGTATGGAAACACCATATATTTT; CDR3aa: CASRTGYGNTIYF; j_gene: TRBJ1-3; v_gene: TRBV10-2; d_gene: TRBD1; len: 13; abundance: NA
CDR3nt: TGTGCCAGTAGTACGGCGAGCTCCTATAATTCACCCCTCCACTTT; CDR3aa: CASSTASSYNSPLHF; j_gene: TRBJ1-6; v_gene: TRBV19; d_gene: NA; len: 15; abundance: many
CDR3nt: TGTGCCATCAGTGTGACCTCCTTGGACAGCTCCTACAATGAGCAGTTCTTC; CDR3aa: CAISVTSLDSSYNEQFF; j_gene: TRBJ2-1; v_gene: TRBV10-3; d_gene: NA; len: 17; abundance: few
CDR3nt: TGTGCCAGCAACCAGATGACAGGCTCTGGAAACACCATATATTTT; CDR3aa: CASNQMTGSGNTIYF; j_gene: TRBJ1-3; v_gene: TRBV4-2; d_gene: NA; len: 15; abundance: many
CDR3nt: TGCAGCGTTGCGGGGACTAGCTCGGGCTACGAGCAGTACTTC; CDR3aa: CSVAGTSSGYEQYF; j_gene: TRBJ2-7; v_gene: TRBV29-1; d_gene: TRBD2; len: 14; abundance: many
CDR3nt: TGTGCCAGCAGTGCCGGGATGAACACTGAAGCTTTCTTT; CDR3aa: CASSAGMNTEAFF; j_gene: TRBJ1-1; v_gene: TRBV6-4; d_gene: NA; len: 13; abundance: many
CDR3nt: TGTGCCAGCAGTGGAGCGGGGGGAAGCTTCAATGAGCAGTTCTTC; CDR3aa: CASSGAGGSFNEQFF; j_gene: TRBJ2-1; v_gene: TRBV27; d_gene: TRBD2; len: 15; abundance: many
CDR3nt: TGTGCCAGCTCACGGACATCGGGTATTATACTCGAGCAGTACTTC; CDR3aa: CASSRTSGIILEQYF; j_gene: TRBJ2-7; v_gene: TRBV18; d_gene: NA; len: 15; abundance: many
CDR3nt: TGCAGTGCTCGGACAGGAACAGGGACCGGGGAGCTGTTTTTT; CDR3aa: CSARTGTGTGELFF; j_gene: TRBJ2-2; v_gene: TRBV20-1; d_gene: TRBD1; len: 14; abundance: many
CDR3nt: TGCGCCAGCAGCTCTCCGGGACGCGGACCCTCTGGGGCCAACGTCCTGACTTTC; CDR3aa: CASSSPGRGPSGANVLTF; j_gene: TRBJ2-6; v_gene: TRBV5-1; d_gene: NA; len: 18; abundance: many
CDR3nt: TGTGCCAGCAGCTTAGGGGGGCCGAGGGAGACCCAGTACTTC; CDR3aa: CASSLGGPRETQYF; j_gene: TRBJ2-5; v_gene: TRBV7-8; d_gene: NA; len: 14; abundance: many
CDR3nt: TGTGCCAGTAGTGGTGAGACAGGGAGAGATGGCTACACCTTC; CDR3aa: CASSGETGRDGYTF; j_gene: TRBJ1-2; v_gene: TRBV19; d_gene: TRBD1; len: 14; abundance: many
CDR3nt: TGTGCCAGCAGTGACTTACAGGGTGATTCACCCCTCCACTTT; CDR3aa: CASSDLQGDSPLHF; j_gene: TRBJ1-6; v_gene: TRBV6-4; d_gene: NA; len: 14; abundance: many
CDR3nt: TGTGCCAGCAGCTTTACAGGGGAAGGCACTGAAGCTTTCTTT; CDR3aa: CASSFTGEGTEAFF; j_gene: TRBJ1-1; v_gene: TRBV5-6; d_gene: TRBD1; len: 14; abundance: many
CDR3nt: TGTGCCAGCAGCTTAGTCCTAGCGGGGGGGCATGAGCAGTTCTTC; CDR3aa: CASSLVLAGGHEQFF; j_gene: TRBJ2-1; v_gene: TRBV7-9; d_gene: TRBD2; len: 15; abundance: many
CDR3nt: TGTGCCAGCAGCCCCGCCGGGACCCCGGGTGGCTACACCTTC; CDR3aa: CASSPAGTPGGYTF; j_gene: TRBJ1-2; v_gene: TRBV7-2; d_gene: NA; len: 14; abundance: many
CDR3nt: TGTGCCAGCACCTTTAGCGGGGGAGAGACCCAGTACTTC; CDR3aa: CASTFSGGETQYF; j_gene: TRBJ2-5; v_gene: TRBV5-6; d_gene: TRBD2; len: 13; abundance: many
CDR3nt: TGCGCCAGCAGCTTGCAGACAATGGGACAGGGTTTGGCAGATACGCAGTATTTT; CDR3aa: CASSLQTMGQGLADTQYF; j_gene: TRBJ2-3; v_gene: TRBV5-1; d_gene: TRBD1; len: 18; abundance: many
CDR3nt: TGTGCCAGCAGCCCTGGACAGGGAGGGGAAAAACTGTTTTTT; CDR3aa: CASSPGQGGEKLFF; j_gene: TRBJ1-4; v_gene: TRBV7-9; d_gene: TRBD1; len: 14; abundance: many
CDR3nt: TGTGCCAGCAGTGGGGACGGAAACTATGGCTACACCTTC; CDR3aa: CASSGDGNYGYTF; j_gene: TRBJ1-2; v_gene: TRBV2; d_gene: NA; len: 13; abundance: many
CDR3nt: TGTGCCAGCAGGGGGCCACACGAGCAGTACTTC; CDR3aa: CASRGPHEQYF; j_gene: TRBJ2-7; v_gene: TRBV2; d_gene: NA; len: 11; abundance: few
CDR3nt: TGTGCCAGCAGACAGACAGAGAGCTCCTATAATTCACCCCTCCACTTT; CDR3aa: CASRQTESSYNSPLHF; j_gene: TRBJ1-6; v_gene: TRBV2; d_gene: NA; len: 16; abundance: NA
CDR3nt: TGTGCCAGCAGTTTAGCGGTGGGACAGGGTGACGAGCAGTACTTC; CDR3aa: CASSLAVGQGDEQYF; j_gene: TRBJ2-7; v_gene: TRBV12-3/TRBV12-4; d_gene: TRBD1; len: 15; abundance: many
CDR3nt: TGTGCCAGCAGCTGGGGGGACAGGGGCTCACCCCTCCACTTT; CDR3aa: CASSWGDRGSPLHF; j_gene: TRBJ1-6; v_gene: TRBV5-6; d_gene: TRBD1; len: 14; abundance: NA
CDR3nt: TGTGCCAGCAGCCAGGGGGTAATCAGTGAAGCTTTCTTT; CDR3aa: CASSQGVISEAFF; j_gene: TRBJ1-1; v_gene: TRBV6-1; d_gene: TRBD1; len: 13; abundance: many
CDR3nt: TGTGCCAGCAGTGACAGCAACGCACCCCTCCACTTT; CDR3aa: CASSDSNAPLHF; j_gene: TRBJ1-6; v_gene: TRBV2; d_gene: NA; len: 12; abundance: many
CDR3nt: TGTGCCAGCAGTGAGGAGACTAGCGTCGATGAGCAGTTCTTC; CDR3aa: CASSEETSVDEQFF; j_gene: TRBJ2-1; v_gene: TRBV2; d_gene: TRBD2; len: 14; abundance: many
CDR3nt: TGTGCCAGCAGCCCCTTCCACAATGAGCAGTTCTTC; CDR3aa: CASSPFHNEQFF; j_gene: TRBJ2-1; v_gene: TRBV7-8; d_gene: NA; len: 12; abundance: many
CDR3nt: TGCGCCAGCAGCTCCCGGGGCTCTGGAAACACCATATATTTT; CDR3aa: CASSSRGSGNTIYF; j_gene: TRBJ1-3; v_gene: TRBV5-1; d_gene: NA; len: 14; abundance: many
CDR3nt: TGTGCCAGCATCGAAGGGACAGCAAATTCACCCCTCCACTTT; CDR3aa: CASIEGTANSPLHF; j_gene: TRBJ1-6; v_gene: TRBV5-5; d_gene: TRBD1; len: 14; abundance: NA
CDR3nt: TGTGCCAGCTGCGACCTTGACAGGGGCGGGAATACGCAGTATTTT; CDR3aa: CASCDLDRGGNTQYF; j_gene: TRBJ2-3; v_gene: TRBV28; d_gene: TRBD1; len: 15; abundance: many
CDR3nt: TGCGCCAGCAGCTCCCCCAGGGGGGGAGGAGATACGCAGTATTTT; CDR3aa: CASSSPRGGGDTQYF; j_gene: TRBJ2-3; v_gene: TRBV5-1; d_gene: NA; len: 15; abundance: many
CDR3nt: TGTGCCAGTAGTTCTCTGGGACAGGTGAACACTGAAGCTTTCTTT; CDR3aa: CASSSLGQVNTEAFF; j_gene: TRBJ1-1; v_gene: TRBV19; d_gene: TRBD1; len: 15; abundance: many
CDR3nt: TGTGCCAGCAGGCGAGCAGGGGGCGGGGGTGAGCAGTACTTC; CDR3aa: CASRRAGGGGEQYF; j_gene: TRBJ2-7; v_gene: TRBV6-1; d_gene: NA; len: 14; abundance: many
CDR3nt: TGTGCCAGCAGCTTAGGGGTCGTACAGGGGCGAGAGACCCAGTACTTC; CDR3aa: CASSLGVVQGRETQYF; j_gene: TRBJ2-5; v_gene: TRBV11-2; d_gene: TRBD1; len: 16; abundance: NA
CDR3nt: TGTGCCAGCAGTCCCTCCATGTACAATGAGCAGTTCTTC; CDR3aa: CASSPSMYNEQFF; j_gene: TRBJ2-1; v_gene: TRBV12-3/TRBV12-4; d_gene: NA; len: 13; abundance: few
CDR3nt: TGTGCCAGCAGCGCCCCAGCGGGGGTCGAGATCGGGGAGCTGTTTTTT; CDR3aa: CASSAPAGVEIGELFF; j_gene: TRBJ2-2; v_gene: TRBV9; d_gene: TRBD2; len: 16; abundance: many
CDR3nt: TGTGCCAGCAGTTCACAGGGAGGCACTGAAGCTTTCTTT; CDR3aa: CASSSQGGTEAFF; j_gene: TRBJ1-1; v_gene: TRBV7-9; d_gene: NA; len: 13; abundance: many
CDR3nt: TGCAGTGCTAGAGGTGGGACAGGGATCCGGTCCGGGGAGCTGTTTTTT; CDR3aa: CSARGGTGIRSGELFF; j_gene: TRBJ2-2; v_gene: TRBV20-1; d_gene: TRBD1; len: 16; abundance: NA
CDR3nt: TGTGCCAGCAGCTTGGGCAGGGATTATAATTCACCCCTCCACTTT; CDR3aa: CASSLGRDYNSPLHF; j_gene: TRBJ1-6; v_gene: TRBV5-4; d_gene: NA; len: 15; abundance: many
CDR3nt: TGCGCCAGCAGCTTGGGACTGTACGAAGAGACCCAGTACTTC; CDR3aa: CASSLGLYEETQYF; j_gene: TRBJ2-5; v_gene: TRBV5-1; d_gene: NA; len: 14; abundance: many
CDR3nt: TGTGCCACCAGTGATTTGTTGGGGGGCACCACAGATACGCAGTATTTT; CDR3aa: CATSDLLGGTTDTQYF; j_gene: TRBJ2-3; v_gene: TRBV24-1; d_gene: NA; len: 16; abundance: many
CDR3nt: TGTGCCAGCAGTCCCGCCCTAGCGTATAAGAGTACCCAGTACTTC; CDR3aa: CASSPALAYKSTQYF; j_gene: TRBJ2-5; v_gene: TRBV12-3/TRBV12-4; d_gene: NA; len: 15; abundance: few
CDR3nt: TGTGCCAGCAGCATGACTAGCGGGGGGGCAGTTAGGGAGCTGTTTTTT; CDR3aa: CASSMTSGGAVRELFF; j_gene: TRBJ2-2; v_gene: TRBV9; d_gene: TRBD2; len: 16; abundance: many
CDR3nt: TGTGCCAGCAAACAGGGGAAAGAGACCCAGTACTTC; CDR3aa: CASKQGKETQYF; j_gene: TRBJ2-5; v_gene: TRBV12-3/TRBV12-4; d_gene: TRBD1; len: 12; abundance: many
CDR3nt: TGTGCCAGCATACTAGCGGGGGGGATAAGAGATACGCAGTATTTT; CDR3aa: CASILAGGIRDTQYF; j_gene: TRBJ2-3; v_gene: TRBV2; d_gene: TRBD2; len: 15; abundance: many
CDR3nt: TGTGCCAGCGGCCCCTCCGGGACAGGGGGCTACGAGCAGTACTTC; CDR3aa: CASGPSGTGGYEQYF; j_gene: TRBJ2-7; v_gene: TRBV28; d_gene: TRBD1; len: 15; abundance: many
CDR3nt: TGTGCTAGTGGCTACCCAGCGGGGGGGGGTACCGGGGAGCTGTTTTTT; CDR3aa: CASGYPAGGGTGELFF; j_gene: TRBJ2-2; v_gene: TRBV12-5; d_gene: TRBD2; len: 16; abundance: many
CDR3nt: TGTGCCAGCAGTCGGACTAGCGGGGGGCTTAGCACAGATACGCAGTATTTT; CDR3aa: CASSRTSGGLSTDTQYF; j_gene: TRBJ2-3; v_gene: TRBV12-3/TRBV12-4; d_gene: TRBD2; len: 17; abundance: many
CDR3nt: TGTGCCACCAGAGCCGGAGGGGCTTTCCACGAGCAGTACTTC; CDR3aa: CATRAGGAFHEQYF; j_gene: TRBJ2-7; v_gene: TRBV15; d_gene: NA; len: 14; abundance: many
CDR3nt: TGCGCCAGCAGCCTGACCGGGGGTGCTCCACCCCTCCACTTT; CDR3aa: CASSLTGGAPPLHF; j_gene: TRBJ1-6; v_gene: TRBV5-1; d_gene: NA; len: 14; abundance: many
CDR3nt: TGTGCCAGCAGCCTAGGGCGTAACTCACCCCTCCACTTT; CDR3aa: CASSLGRNSPLHF; j_gene: TRBJ1-6; v_gene: TRBV3-1; d_gene: NA; len: 13; abundance: many
CDR3nt: TGCGCCAGCAGCTTGGCCGGGGCCTCGGGCCTGGGGACCCAGTACTTC; CDR3aa: CASSLAGASGLGTQYF; j_gene: TRBJ2-5; v_gene: TRBV5-1; d_gene: NA; len: 16; abundance: many
CDR3nt: TGCGCCAGCAGCCAAGACGTGGGACGACAGTTCTTC; CDR3aa: CASSQDVGRQFF; j_gene: TRBJ2-1; v_gene: TRBV4-1; d_gene: NA; len: 12; abundance: many
CDR3nt: TGTGCCAGCAGCCAAGATCTCGTCTACGAGCAGTACTTC; CDR3aa: CASSQDLVYEQYF; j_gene: TRBJ2-7; v_gene: TRBV3-1; d_gene: NA; len: 13; abundance: NA
CDR3nt: TGTGCCAGCAGCGTAGGGCAGGGGGCAGTTGAGCAGTACTTC; CDR3aa: CASSVGQGAVEQYF; j_gene: TRBJ2-7; v_gene: TRBV9; d_gene: TRBD1; len: 14; abundance: once
CDR3nt: TGTGCCAGTAGTATGGGTCTCTCCTACGAGCAGTACTTC; CDR3aa: CASSMGLSYEQYF; j_gene: TRBJ2-7; v_gene: TRBV19; d_gene: NA; len: 13; abundance: many
CDR3nt: TGCGCCAGCAGCTTAAGGACAGGCCCCTTCAATGAGCAGTTCTTC; CDR3aa: CASSLRTGPFNEQFF; j_gene: TRBJ2-1; v_gene: TRBV5-1; d_gene: TRBD1; len: 15; abundance: many